The clone carrying this T cell receptor beta chain showed up just a few times. The antigen remains unidentified. V shed 8 bases and J shed 7 bases, with 33 bases lying between them. This CDR3 comprises 18 residues. CDR1 and CDR2 (germline): SEHNR, FQNEAQ (reference sequence). This entry is derived from a study of T cell responses to AZD1222 COVID-19 vaccine. Overall study findings and caveats: Spike-spanning, vaccine-associated CD4 TCRs were dominant at 160-218 and 743-854. Only a handful of people who got AZD1222 tested seropositive at baseline. Reports indicate that nearly half of spike-specific TCRs are directed at unmutated variant regions. Among the donors, most were white British and more were female, and clonal diversity was possibly underestimated.

Clones were read by immunoSEQ multiplex PCR, and TCRdb kept only the in-frame ones, dropping some. The profile shows roughly 150,000 clones, roughly nine tenths of them singletons. This chain joins TRBV7-9 and TRBJ2-7, with a tentative D call TRBD2 (5 bases). The material sequenced was peripheral blood, taken 28 days after the second AZD1222 dose. The TCR comes from an adult who received the AZD1222 COVID-19 vaccine. CDR3 residues: CASARYPQVPGKRREQYF. Written as DNA, the CDR3 is TGTGCCAGCGCCCGATACCCCCAGGTTCCGGGGAAAAGGAGAGAGCAGTACTTC.